This T cell receptor beta chain appears in the sequencing data of a study of Graves' ophthalmopathy and Graves' hyperthyroidism. Many counts were recorded for this clonotype. The authors amplified TCR beta CDR3 regions, and they did so from RNA transcripts for repertoire sequencing. Second-round multiplex PCR came after a first-round RT-PCR that employed HTBI primers. Via MiXCR, TCRdb re-called the multiplex PCR reads, giving one row per CDR3 protein. Among approximately 700,000 distinct CDR3 sequences, 40% were seen once, and the ten largest hold 44%. CDR3 length: 14 amino acids. Germline V lookup: CDR1 SGHRS, CDR2 YFSETQ. The germline V and J ends were trimmed by 2 bases and 7 bases, with 10 bases remaining between them.

The clonotype was recovered from an adult man with Graves' ophthalmopathy. The specimen was peripheral blood. The chain recombines TRBV5-1 with TRBJ1-6; D gene uncertain. The CDR3 sequence: CASSLGTPNSPLHF. CDR3 nucleotide sequence: TGCGCCAGCAGCTTAGGAACACCGAATTCACCCCTCCACTTT.